This record covers a single T cell receptor (beta chain). These data are taken from a study of CD8 T cells in ankylosing spondylitis. This CDR3 region has 18 residues. The ends lost 6 bases at V and 3 bases at J; junction bases unmatched: 10. The germline CDR1 and CDR2 sequences are SNHLY and FYNNEI. TCRdb passed the 5' RACE reads through MiXCR, listing each CDR3 protein once. The data contain about 260,000 distinct CDR3 sequences, roughly 25% of them singletons. The V gene is TRBV2, the J gene TRBJ2-1; 14 positions agree with TRBD2. The material sequenced was blood, either unsorted or a sorted T cell fraction (not recorded which). The source of this sequence is a male donor with ankylosing spondylitis or in good health (not recorded which). CDR3: CASSQPTSGGVHYNEQFF. The CDR3 DNA sequence: TGTGCCAGCAGCCAACCGACTAGCGGGGGGGTCCACTACAATGAGCAGTTCTTC.